One sample yielded the 32 T cell receptor beta chains listed below, sequenced in a study of blood T cell repertoires in COVID-19. Profiling relied on immunoSEQ multiplex PCR, and the TCRdb table lists in-frame clones only, not all of them. Counted here are about 130,000 clones, 70% to 75% occurring once; the ten biggest clones make up approximately 5.9%. Sequencing was done on a sample of peripheral blood. The source of these receptors is a man of 80 years or more with COVID-19, enrolled during active disease.

This clone was found a few times. The J gene is TRBJ2-7, the V gene TRBV11-2; TRBD2 is a possible D gene (6 bases). From germline, CDR1 is SGHAT and CDR2 FQNNGV. CDR3 length: 14 amino acids. The V end was cut by 3 bases, the J end by 0 bases, with 9 bases between. DNA for the CDR3: TGTGCCAGCAGCTTGGCTAGCGTCTCCTACGAGCAGTACTTC. Translating it yields CASSLASVSYEQYF.

V usage is TRBV29-1 and J usage is TRBJ1-1, with D possibly matching TRBD1 (6 bases). V shed 5 bases and J shed 1 base, with 11 bases lying between them. CDR3 size: 13 residues. Looked up from germline, CDR1 is SQVTM and CDR2 is ANQGSEA. The CDR3 protein is CSVSRQENTEAFF. The DNA for the CDR3 is TGCAGCGTTTCTCGACAGGAGAACACTGAAGCTTTCTTT.

V usage is TRBV3-1 (or the pseudogene TRBV3-2) and J usage is TRBJ1-3; no definite D call. This CDR3 spans 14 amino acids. V shed 4 bases and J shed 0 bases, with 7 bases lying between them. Germline V CDR1 and CDR2: LGHDT, YNNKEL (reference sequence). CDR3 protein: CASSPQASGNTIYF. The CDR3 bases are TGTGCCAGCAGCCCCCAAGCCTCTGGAAACACCATATATTTT.

This clone was detected only a few times. V and J are TRBV18 and TRBJ2-1; 9 bases align to TRBD2. The junction had 11 bases not matched to a gene; V was cut back by 3 bases and J by 8 bases. Germline V gene sequence: CDR1 KGHSH, CDR2 LQKENI. The CDR3 runs to 16 residues. As DNA, the CDR3 is TGTGCCAGCTCACCCCTGCAAGCGGGAGGCTGGGATGAGCAGTTCTTC. It codes for CASSPLQAGGWDEQFF.

As concerns this clone: The same CDR3 is also encoded by other DNA sequences in this sample. The chain links TRBV2 to TRBJ2-5; D is perhaps TRBD2 (6 bases). V lost 6 bases and J lost 2, with 10 bases in between. Germline CDR1 is SNHLY and CDR2 is FYNNEI. The CDR3 contains 13 residues. The CDR3 sequence is CASRSGTQETQYF. CDR3 DNA: TGTGCCAGCAGATCCGGGACTCAAGAGACCCAGTACTTC.

V and J are TRBV18 and TRBJ1-1; D not resolved. The CDR3 runs to 15 residues. Germline-derived CDR1 and CDR2 are KGHSH and LQKENI. V shed 2 bases and J shed 3 bases, with 13 bases lying between them. The CDR3 region is CASSPRMREDTEAFF. The CDR3, as DNA: TGTGCCAGCTCACCAAGGATGAGGGAGGACACTGAAGCTTTCTTT.

The chain recombines TRBV5-4 with TRBJ2-5; TRBD1 matches 8 bases. The germline gives CDR1 SGHNT, CDR2 YYREEE (reference sequence). The CDR3 is 13 amino acids. V lost 0 bases to trimming and J lost 5 bases; unmatched junction nucleotides: 0. CDR3 residues: CASSLGQGETQYF. CDR3 sequence (DNA): TGTGCCAGCAGCTTGGGACAGGGGGAGACCCAGTACTTC.

About this clone: A clone one base away is much larger, so this may be a read error. V is TRBV7-2 and J is TRBJ2-7; the D is unclear. V was cut by 5 bases and J by 1 base, with 3 bases left in between. This CDR3 comprises 11 residues. Germline lookup yields CDR1 SGHTA and CDR2 FQGNSA. DNA of the CDR3: TGTGCCAGCAGCCCGTCCTACGAGCAGTACTTC. Amino acids: CASSPSYEQYF.

This chain uses TRBV5-1 with TRBJ2-5; 10 bases agree with TRBD2. V was clipped by 4 bases and J by 5 bases; unmatched bases: 8. Germline V gives CDR1 SGHRS, CDR2 YFSETQ. This CDR3 comprises 15 residues. This CDR3 is CASSTSGTSAETQYF. CDR3 nucleotide sequence: TGCGCCAGCAGCACGTCCGGGACTAGCGCTGAGACCCAGTACTTC.

The rearrangement links TRBV29-1 to TRBJ2-7; no reliable D call. Germline V gene data show CDR1 as SQVTM and CDR2 as ANQGSEA. V shed 5 bases and J shed 5 bases, with 13 bases lying between them. This CDR3 is built from 12 residues. DNA for the CDR3: TGCAGCGTTTTGGTATCCAGCGACGAGCAGTACTTC. Translating gives CSVLVSSDEQYF.

The J gene is TRBJ2-7, the V gene TRBV10-3, with 12 positions matching TRBD2. The junction had 7 bases not matched to a gene; V was cut back by 5 bases and J by 5 bases. CDR1 is ENHRY, CDR2 SYGVKD, per germline. The CDR3 covers 15 residues. CDR3 loop: CAISNPTSGSDEQYF. CDR3 nucleotides: TGTGCCATCAGTAATCCGACTAGCGGGAGCGACGAGCAGTACTTC.

This clone was seen only a few times. This chain joins TRBV19 and TRBJ2-5; 8 bases agree with TRBD2. V lost 5 bases to trimming and J lost 4 bases; unmatched junction nucleotides: 9. CDR1 is LNHDA and CDR2 is SQIVND in the germline V gene (reference sequence). The CDR3 loop spans 15 amino acids. Here the CDR3 DNA reads TGTGCCAGTAGTGCGACTAGCGTTCATATAGAGACCCAGTACTTC. This encodes CASSATSVHIETQYF.

This clone was seen a handful of times. J is TRBJ2-3 and V is TRBV27, with 12 bases lining up with TRBD2. Trimming cost V 5 bases and J 0 bases; bases outside gene matches: 15. CDR3 length equals 20 residues. Germline CDR1 is MNHEY and CDR2 is SMNVEV (reference sequence). The CDR3 nucleotides are TGTGCCAGCAGTCCGAACGCTCCGGGACTAGCGGGTGCTAGCACAGATACGCAGTATTTT. This translates into CASSPNAPGLAGASTDTQYF.

A remark on this clone: This specimen includes other DNA sequences encoding the same CDR3. The chain uses TRBV5-1 and TRBJ2-5, with 7 bases aligning to TRBD1. Germline values: CDR1 SGHRS, CDR2 YFSETQ. V lost 0 bases and J lost 2; bases outside the gene matches: 1. The CDR3 extends over 14 amino acids. The CDR3 DNA reads TGCGCCAGCAGCTTGGCGGGACAGCAAGAGACCCAGTACTTC. Translating gives CASSLAGQQETQYF.

The sample holds one count of this clone. The CDR3 coding sequence is TGTGCCAGCAGCCCGGACCCATGGGGCAACACTGAAGCTTTCTTT. Residues: CASSPDPWGNTEAFF. The genes are TRBV6-5 and TRBJ1-1, with D perhaps TRBD1 (5 bases). In germline, CDR1 is MNHEY, CDR2 SVGAGI. This CDR3 region has 15 residues. V was trimmed by 6 bases and J by 2 bases, leaving 16 bases between them.

As for this clone: One end of the junction is discordant with germline, which a read error may explain. V and J are TRBV7-7 and TRBJ2-7; D is possibly TRBD2 (5 bases). Germline V CDR1 and CDR2: SSHAT, FNYEAQ (reference sequence). CDR3 length equals 13 residues. The CDR3 protein is CASSRGRAYEQYF. The CDR3 DNA reads as TGTGCTAGCAGTCGAGGGCGGGCCTACGAGCAGTACTTC.

CDR3 nucleotide sequence: TGTGCCAGCAGTACCTTGGCGGGTTTTAGCAATCAGCCCCAGCATTTT. It translates to CASSTLAGFSNQPQHF. This rearrangement joins TRBV28 to TRBJ1-5; D gene uncertain. CDR3 length equals 16 residues. Germline CDR1 and CDR2: MDHEN and SYDVKM. V lost 5 bases and J 0 bases, leaving 14 bases between the germline ends.

This chain joins TRBV6-5 and TRBJ1-1, with 9 bases aligning to TRBD1. Looked up from germline, CDR1 is MNHEY and CDR2 is SVGAGI. V lost 6 bases to trimming and J lost 11 bases; unmatched junction nucleotides: 10. The CDR3 runs to 13 residues. DNA of the CDR3: TGTGCCAGCAGCCTCGCACAGGGGGCTCCGGCTTTCTTT. Its protein is CASSLAQGAPAFF.

This clone has only a few counts. This rearrangement joins TRBV28 to TRBJ1-5; D is unclear. This CDR3 has 17 amino acids. The V gene's germline CDR1 is MDHEN and CDR2 SYDVKM. Trimming took 7 bases from V and 1 from J, leaving 20 bases between them. The CDR3 nucleotides are TGTGCCAGCACCTACATCGGGCGGGGAGAGAGCAATCAGCCCCAGCATTTT. It specifies CASTYIGRGESNQPQHF.

This clone was counted a few times. This sequence joins TRBV3-1 (or the pseudogene TRBV3-2) and TRBJ1-1; 10 positions agree with TRBD1. After removal of 6 bases from V and 7 bases from J, the junction contained 17 bases not matched to a gene. The length of the CDR3 is 17 residues. Per germline, CDR1 LGHDT and CDR2 YNNKEL (reference sequence). The CDR3 region has the DNA TGTGCCAGCAGTCGCATCCAGACAGGGGGCCCCACCAATGAAGCTTTCTTT. It encodes CASSRIQTGGPTNEAFF.

The chain uses TRBV9 and TRBJ2-3, with TRBD2 matching over 11 bases. CDR3 length: 16 residues. Germline V gives CDR1 SGDLS, CDR2 YYNGEE. The junction had 4 bases not matched to a gene; V was cut back by 4 bases and J by 0 bases. The CDR3: CASSLRTSGSTDTQYF. DNA of the CDR3: TGTGCCAGCAGCTTGAGGACTAGCGGGAGCACAGATACGCAGTATTTT.

V and J are TRBV7-2 and TRBJ2-7; the D is unclear. Germline V gives CDR1 SGHTA, CDR2 FQGNSA. The CDR3 spans 13 residues. Trimming stripped 5 bases from V and 7 bases from J, with 15 bases between. Here the CDR3 reads CASSVVVLTEQYF. The CDR3 region has the DNA TGTGCCAGCAGCGTAGTGGTACTAACAGAGCAGTACTTC.

This clone was seen repeatedly, ten times or more. The chain employs TRBV29-1 and TRBJ1-1; D remains ambiguous. Germline CDR1 is SQVTM and CDR2 is ANQGSEA. CDR3 length: 13 amino acids. Trimming pared 7 bases from V and 4 bases from J, leaving 16 bases between. The CDR3 region is CSGKPREGTEAFF. The CDR3 nucleotides are TGCAGCGGGAAGCCCCGGGAGGGCACTGAAGCTTTCTTT. The whole variable domain, filled in from reference TRBV29-1 and TRBJ1-1, reads SAVISQKPSRDICQRGTSLTIQCQVDSQVTMMFWYRQQPGQSLTLIATANQGSEATYESGFVIDKFPISRPNLTFSTLTVSNMSPEDSSIYLCSGKPREGTEAFFGQGTRLTVV.

In this sample, this clone turned up once. The chain combines TRBV3-1 (or the pseudogene TRBV3-2) with TRBJ2-2, with TRBD1 identical over 8 bases. CDR1 and CDR2 (germline): LGHDT, YNNKEL (reference sequence). The CDR3 totals 16 residues. V shed 1 base, J shed 6 bases, and the junction held 7 bases outside the gene matches. CDR3 residues: CASSQVGQGFPGELFF. DNA of the CDR3: TGTGCCAGCAGCCAAGTAGGACAGGGATTCCCCGGGGAGCTGTTTTTT.

This clone showed up just once. The J gene is TRBJ2-5, the V gene TRBV29-1, with D possibly TRBD1 on 5 matching bases. CDR3 size: 11 residues. Germline V CDR1 and CDR2: SQVTM, ANQGSEA. Trimming removed 4 bases from V and 2 bases from J, with 5 bases in between. The CDR3 region is CSVGQQETQYF. CDR3 sequence (DNA): TGCAGCGTTGGACAGCAAGAGACCCAGTACTTC.

The genes are TRBV5-1 and TRBJ2-5, with a weak D call TRBD2 (5 bases). This CDR3 has 17 amino acids. Germline CDR1 reads SGHRS; CDR2 reads YFSETQ. The germline V and J ends were trimmed by 0 bases and 4 bases, with 19 bases remaining between them. Written as DNA, the CDR3 is TGCGCCAGCAGCTTGGAGCCGGGGTCCCTCCATTCAGAGACCCAGTACTTC. It translates to CASSLEPGSLHSETQYF.

The rearrangement links TRBV14 to TRBJ2-6, with D possibly being TRBD1 (7 bases). V shed 3 bases and J shed 0 bases, with 9 bases lying between them. The CDR3 loop spans 16 amino acids. CDR1 and CDR2 from the germline V gene are SGHDN and FVKESK. CDR3 sequence (DNA): TGTGCCAGCAGCCACCAGGGGGGCTCTGGGGCCAACGTCCTGACTTTC. Protein sequence: CASSHQGGSGANVLTF.

This chain joins TRBV4-1 and TRBJ2-5; D remains unclear. Per germline, CDR1 MGHRA and CDR2 YSYEKL. The CDR3 totals 14 residues. Trimming took 4 bases from V and 5 from J, leaving 14 bases between them. DNA for the CDR3: TGCGCCAGCAGCCTCGACTCGTTTGAGGAGACCCAGTACTTC. It is translated as CASSLDSFEETQYF.

This clone came up a few times. This chain uses TRBV6-2 or TRBV6-3 with TRBJ1-1; TRBD1 matches at 7 bases. Germline trimming cut 2 bases from V and 7 bases from J; bases unmatched to any gene: 7. Germline loops: CDR1 MNHEY, CDR2 SVGEGT. This CDR3 is 14 amino acids long. The CDR3 reads CASSYHGQAREAFF. Written as DNA, the CDR3 is TGTGCCAGCAGTTACCATGGACAGGCTCGTGAAGCTTTCTTT.

This clone showed up just a few times. V and J are TRBV7-2 and TRBJ2-7, with D possibly TRBD1 on 6 matching bases. The CDR3 spans 15 residues. The V and J ends lost 1 base and 3 bases respectively, with 13 bases between them. CDR1 is SGHTA, CDR2 FQGNSA, per germline. The CDR3 DNA follows: TGTGCCAGCAGCTTAGATGCGGACAGAGTCTACGAGCAGTACTTC. This codes for CASSLDADRVYEQYF.

V and J are TRBV27 and TRBJ2-1; 8 bases map to TRBD1. Germline lookup yields CDR1 MNHEY and CDR2 SMNVEV (reference sequence). V lost 5 bases and J lost 4; bases outside the gene matches: 4. CDR3 length equals 14 residues. The CDR3 DNA sequence: TGTGCCAGCAGTCAGGGGGCTCAATACAATGAGCAGTTCTTC. Amino acid sequence: CASSQGAQYNEQFF.

J is TRBJ2-1 and V is TRBV27, with 13 bases fitting TRBD2. Germline V gives CDR1 MNHEY, CDR2 SMNVEV (reference sequence). CDR3 length: 16 residues. V was pared by 5 bases and J by 4 bases, with 5 bases of the junction left unmatched. CDR3 region: CASSPLGLAGYNEQFF. Here the CDR3 DNA reads TGTGCCAGCAGTCCCCTGGGACTAGCGGGGTACAATGAGCAGTTCTTC.